This T cell receptor (beta chain) came from a study of Ad26.COV2.S vaccination and SARS-CoV-2 variants. Findings and limits, study-wide: Total T cell responses, in the TCR breadth and depth analyses, may have been underestimated.

Note on this clone: Antigen unknown.

Noted treatment: around 19 received Ad26.COV2.S at low or high dose, single or two shots; five or six received placebo; per-sample allocation not given. Following the first vaccine or placebo injection, samples were taken on day 63. Vaccine was an Ad26 vector expressing Wuhan-strain SARS-CoV-2 spike. The germline gives CDR1 SGHTA, CDR2 FQGNSA. V shed 1 base, J shed 2 bases, and the junction held 3 bases outside the gene matches. This CDR3 comprises 16 residues. Here immunoSEQ multiplex PCR was the method, and the copy in TCRdb shows in-frame clones only, minus some. In the table there are about 350,000 clones, 70% to 90% of which are singletons.

The clonotype comes from a person between 18 and 65 years old who received the Ad26.COV2.S COVID-19 vaccine or a placebo. This chain links TRBV7-2 with TRBJ2-1, with TRBD1 matching 9 bases. Source: peripheral blood, taken in a trial of Ad26.COV2.S vaccine versus placebo. This chain's CDR3 is CASSLGGTGTYNEQFF. CDR3 nucleotide sequence: TGTGCCAGCAGCTTAGGAGGGACAGGGACCTACAATGAGCAGTTCTTC.